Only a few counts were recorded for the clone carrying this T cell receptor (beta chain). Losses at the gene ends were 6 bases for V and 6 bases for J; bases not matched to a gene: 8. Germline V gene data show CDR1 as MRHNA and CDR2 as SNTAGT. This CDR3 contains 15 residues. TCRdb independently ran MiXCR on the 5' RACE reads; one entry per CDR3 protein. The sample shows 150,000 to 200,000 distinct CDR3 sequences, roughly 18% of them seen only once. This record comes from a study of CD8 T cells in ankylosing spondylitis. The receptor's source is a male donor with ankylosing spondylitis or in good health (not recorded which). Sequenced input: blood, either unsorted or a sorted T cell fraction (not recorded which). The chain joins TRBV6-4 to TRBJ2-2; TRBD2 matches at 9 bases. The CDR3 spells CASRITSGFSGELFF. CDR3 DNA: TGTGCCAGCAGGATAACTAGCGGGTTCTCCGGGGAGCTGTTTTTT.